A single sample is the source of the 15 T cell receptor beta chains below, sequenced in a study of OX40 agonist ivuxolimab in advanced cancers. Profiled with immunoSEQ multiplex PCR; TCRdb holds only in-frame clones, not every one. This table has nearly 80,000 clones, more than 85% appearing once. Specimen: CD4+ or CD8+ T cells sorted from blood, collected in a trial of the OX40 agonist ivuxolimab. The receptors come from an adult with an advanced solid tumor such as melanoma, head and neck, liver or kidney cancer.

In this sample, this clone turned up once. This rearrangement joins TRBV5-8 to TRBJ1-5, with D possibly being TRBD1 (5 bases). V shed 4 bases and J shed 3 bases, with 11 bases lying between them. Germline V CDR1 and CDR2: SGHTS, YDEGEE. This CDR3 spans 14 amino acids. CDR3 region: CASSLRENNQPQHF. DNA for the CDR3: TGTGCCAGCAGCCTCAGGGAGAACAATCAGCCCCAGCATTTT.

About this clone itself: One end of the junction is discordant with germline, which a read error may explain. The chain is built from TRBV11-2 and TRBJ2-3; D gene ambiguous. From germline, CDR1 is SGHAT and CDR2 FQNNGV. The CDR3 covers 13 residues. The CDR3 protein is CASSLDSTDTQYF. In nucleotides, the CDR3 is TGTGCCAGCAGCCTAGACAGCACAGATACGCAGTATTTT.

CDR3 DNA sequence: TGTGCCACCAGCTCGTCAGGGGGAATTACTGAAGCTTTCTTT. As protein: CATSSSGGITEAFF. J is TRBJ1-1 and V is TRBV15, with 7 bases identical to TRBD1. V gave up 5 bases and J gave up 5 bases; unmatched junction bases: 8. The CDR3 length is 14 residues. Germline-derived CDR1 and CDR2 are LNHNV and YYDKDF (reference sequence).

This chain connects TRBV27 to TRBJ2-7, with 8 bases lining up with TRBD1. V lost 5 bases, J lost 6 bases, and 6 bases stayed unmatched. The CDR3 has 13 amino acids. Germline CDR1 reads MNHEY; CDR2 reads SMNVEV (reference sequence). CDR3: CASSADRACEQYF. In nucleotides, the CDR3 is TGTGCCAGCAGTGCGGACAGGGCCTGCGAGCAGTACTTC.

The rearrangement joins TRBV9 to TRBJ2-7; D may be TRBD2 (6 bases). The CDR3 length is 16 residues. Germline V gene sequence: CDR1 SGDLS, CDR2 YYNGEE. The ends were cut back, 0 bases at V and 0 bases at J, with 13 bases in the middle. In DNA, the CDR3 is TGTGCCAGCAGCGTAGGCATTAGCGGAAGCTCCTACGAGCAGTACTTC. This gives the protein CASSVGISGSSYEQYF.

The chain carries TRBV5-1 and TRBJ1-2, with D unresolved. Germline V CDR1 and CDR2: SGHRS, YFSETQ. The CDR3 consists of 16 residues. Deletions cut 3 bases from V and 0 bases from J, with 15 bases between. CDR3 residues: CASSSAPRGPNYGYTF. The CDR3 coding sequence is TGCGCCAGCAGCTCCGCCCCGCGAGGTCCTAACTATGGCTACACCTTC.

The gene calls are TRBV7-3 and TRBJ2-5; D is perhaps TRBD2 (5 bases). The ends were cut back, 2 bases at V and 4 bases at J, with 8 bases in the middle. Germline lookup yields CDR1 SGHTA and CDR2 FQGTGA. The CDR3 has 13 amino acids. CDR3 bases: TGTGCCAGCAGCTTAGTCCGGGGAGAGACCCAGTACTTC. It codes for CASSLVRGETQYF.

The chain joins TRBV5-4 to TRBJ2-5; D ambiguous. The CDR3 is 15 amino acids. Trimming left V 4 bases short and J 1 base short, with 14 bases between. Germline lookup yields CDR1 SGHNT and CDR2 YYREEE (reference sequence). As DNA, the CDR3 is TGTGCCAGCAGCGAACGCCAGATATTCCAAGAGACCCAGTACTTC. Translated: CASSERQIFQETQYF.

This clone was counted a single time. V gene TRBV1 combines with J gene TRBJ2-6; TRBD1, the table's D call, lacks a check against the DNA. TRBV1 is noted as a pseudogene. The CDR3 totals 18 residues. CDR3 in DNA: TGCACCAGCAGCCACCCCGGGACAGGGGGAGAGGGGGCCAACGTCCTGACTTTC. Residues: CTSSHPGTGGEGANVLTF.

Written as DNA, the CDR3 is TGTGCCAGCTCACCAATTTCCGGGGGCGGGAACACTGAAGCTTTCTTT. Protein: CASSPISGGGNTEAFF. This chain joins TRBV18 and TRBJ1-1, with D perhaps TRBD1 (6 bases). The CDR3 has 16 residues. The V and J ends lost 2 bases and 1 base respectively, with 14 bases between them. The V gene's germline CDR1 is KGHSH and CDR2 LQKENI.

This chain joins TRBV6-6 and TRBJ1-1; D perhaps matches TRBD1 (5 bases). This CDR3 has 13 amino acids. From germline, CDR1 is MNHNY and CDR2 SVGAGI (reference sequence). Trimming shortened V by 7 bases and J by 1 base, and 10 bases separated the two germline ends. The CDR3 reads CASTQGRNTEAFF. CDR3 nucleotides: TGTGCCAGCACCCAGGGCAGGAACACTGAAGCTTTCTTT.

This sequence joins TRBV18 and TRBJ2-7, with TRBD2 matching over 14 bases. The CDR3 length is 16 residues. Trimming took 3 bases from V and 7 from J; bases not matched to a gene: 8. From germline, CDR1 is KGHSH and CDR2 LQKENI. The CDR3 spells CASSPQGTSGSGEQYF. DNA of the CDR3: TGTGCCAGCTCACCTCAAGGGACTAGCGGGAGTGGAGAGCAGTACTTC.

The chain links TRBV30 to TRBJ2-3, with D hard to call. Between the trimmed V and J ends, which lost 7 bases and 0 bases, there was a span of 11 bases. The CDR3 spans 13 residues. Germline loops: CDR1 GTSNPN, CDR2 SVGIG (reference sequence). The CDR3 DNA sequence: TGTGCCTCCCAAAAGGCGAGCACAGATACGCAGTATTTT. As protein: CASQKASTDTQYF. Filled out from reference TRBV30 and TRBJ2-3, the complete variable domain reads SQTIHQWPATLVQPVGSPLSLECTVEGTSNPNLYWYRQAAGRGLQLLFYSVGIGQISSEVPQNLSASRPQDRQFILSSKKLLLSDSGFYLCASQKASTDTQYFGPGTRLTVL.

The V and J genes are TRBV18 and TRBJ2-4; D remains ambiguous. CDR1 KGHSH and CDR2 LQKENI come from the germline V gene. The CDR3 has 15 residues. V was clipped by 3 bases and J by 7 bases, with 16 bases between them. In nucleotides, the CDR3 is TGTGCCAGCTCACCTTATACACTGGACGGGAACATTCAGTACTTC. Its protein product is CASSPYTLDGNIQYF. Full variable domain (remainder filled in from reference TRBV18 and TRBJ2-4): NAGVMQNPRHLVRRRGQEARLRCSPMKGHSHVYWYRQLPEEGLKFMVYLQKENIIDESGMPKERFSAEFPKEGPSILRIQQVVRGDSAAYFCASSPYTLDGNIQYFGAGTRLSVL.

The CDR3 coding sequence is TGTGCCAGCAGCTCCGGGCCCCAAGAGACCCAGTACTTC. The encoded protein is CASSSGPQETQYF. The rearrangement joins TRBV7-8 to TRBJ2-5; no clear D gene. CDR1 is SGHVS, CDR2 FQNEAQ, per germline. This CDR3 is 13 amino acids long. Between the trimmed V and J ends, which lost 4 bases and 1 base, there was a span of 7 bases.